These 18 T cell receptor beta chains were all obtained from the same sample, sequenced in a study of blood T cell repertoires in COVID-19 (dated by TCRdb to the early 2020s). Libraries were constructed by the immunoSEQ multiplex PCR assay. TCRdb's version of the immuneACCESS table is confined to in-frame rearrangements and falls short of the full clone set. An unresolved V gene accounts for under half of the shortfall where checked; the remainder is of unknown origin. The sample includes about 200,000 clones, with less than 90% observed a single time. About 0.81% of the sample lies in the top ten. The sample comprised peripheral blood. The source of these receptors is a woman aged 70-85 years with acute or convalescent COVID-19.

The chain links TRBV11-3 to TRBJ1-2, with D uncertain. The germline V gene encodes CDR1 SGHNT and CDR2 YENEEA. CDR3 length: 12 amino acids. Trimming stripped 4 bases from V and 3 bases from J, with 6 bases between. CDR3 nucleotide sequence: TGTGCCAGCAGCTACATCGACTATGGCTACACCTTC. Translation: CASSYIDYGYTF.

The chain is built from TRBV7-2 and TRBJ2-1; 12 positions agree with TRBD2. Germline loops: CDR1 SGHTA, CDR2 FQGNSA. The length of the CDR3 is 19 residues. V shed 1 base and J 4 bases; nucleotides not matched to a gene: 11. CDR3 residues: CASSLVRSSGGARYNEQFF. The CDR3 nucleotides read TGTGCCAGCAGCTTAGTGCGGTCTAGCGGGGGGGCGAGATACAATGAGCAGTTCTTC. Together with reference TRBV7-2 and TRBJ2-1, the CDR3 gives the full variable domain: GAGVSQSPSNKVTEKGKDVELRCDPISGHTALYWYRQSLGQGLEFLIYFQGNSAPDKSGLPSDRFSAERTGGSVSTLTIQRTQQEDSAVYLCASSLVRSSGGARYNEQFFGPGTRLTVL.

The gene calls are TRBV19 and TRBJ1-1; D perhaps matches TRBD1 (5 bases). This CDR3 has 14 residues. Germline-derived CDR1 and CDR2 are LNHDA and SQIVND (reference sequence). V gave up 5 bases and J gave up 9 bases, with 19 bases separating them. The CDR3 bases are TGTGCCAGTAGTTCCCGCGGTGGGGAGGGACAAGCTTTCTTT. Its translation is CASSSRGGEGQAFF.

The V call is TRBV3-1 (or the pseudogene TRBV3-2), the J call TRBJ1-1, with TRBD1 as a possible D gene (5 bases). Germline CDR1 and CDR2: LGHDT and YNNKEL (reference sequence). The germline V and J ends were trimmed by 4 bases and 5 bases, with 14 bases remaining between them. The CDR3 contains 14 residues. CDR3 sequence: CASSPRGVRTEAFF. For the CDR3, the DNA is TGTGCCAGCAGCCCTCGGGGGGTGAGGACTGAAGCTTTCTTT.

In nucleotides, the CDR3 is TGCGCCAGCAGCTTGGCGGGGTATGGAAACACCATATATTTT. It encodes CASSLAGYGNTIYF. This rearrangement joins TRBV5-1 to TRBJ1-3; D unresolved. CDR1 and CDR2 (germline): SGHRS, YFSETQ. This CDR3 has 14 residues. Trimming left V 0 bases short and J 3 bases short, with 7 bases between.

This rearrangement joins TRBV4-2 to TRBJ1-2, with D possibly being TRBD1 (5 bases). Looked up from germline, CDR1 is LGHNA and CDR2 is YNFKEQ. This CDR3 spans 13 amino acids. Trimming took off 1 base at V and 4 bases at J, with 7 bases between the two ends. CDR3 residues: CASSQGQTYGYTF. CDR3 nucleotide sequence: TGTGCCAGCAGCCAAGGACAGACCTATGGCTACACCTTC.

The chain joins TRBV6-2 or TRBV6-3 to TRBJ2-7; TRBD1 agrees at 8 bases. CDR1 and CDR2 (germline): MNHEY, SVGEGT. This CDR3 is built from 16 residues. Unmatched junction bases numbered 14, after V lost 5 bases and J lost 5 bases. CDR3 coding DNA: TGTGCCAGCAGTAAGTCAGGGGGCGCGGGTACCAACGAGCAGTACTTC. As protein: CASSKSGGAGTNEQYF.

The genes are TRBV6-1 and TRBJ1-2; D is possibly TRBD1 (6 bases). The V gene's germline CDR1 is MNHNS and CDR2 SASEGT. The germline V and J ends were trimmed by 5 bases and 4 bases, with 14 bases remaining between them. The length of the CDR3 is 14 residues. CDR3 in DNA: TGTGCCAGCAGTCGCGGACAGAGTTTCTATGGCTACACCTTC. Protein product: CASSRGQSFYGYTF.

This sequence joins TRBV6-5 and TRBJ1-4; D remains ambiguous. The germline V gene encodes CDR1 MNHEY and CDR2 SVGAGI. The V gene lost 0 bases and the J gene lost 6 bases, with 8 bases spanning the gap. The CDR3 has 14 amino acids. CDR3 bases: TGTGCCAGCAGTTACTCGAGAGGGTATGAAAAACTGTTTTTT. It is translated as CASSYSRGYEKLFF.

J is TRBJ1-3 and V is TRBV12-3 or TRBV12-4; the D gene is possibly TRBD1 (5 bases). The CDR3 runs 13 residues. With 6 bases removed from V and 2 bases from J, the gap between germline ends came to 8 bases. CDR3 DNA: TGTGCCAGCAGAGTAGGGGCTGGAAACACCATATATTTT. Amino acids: CASRVGAGNTIYF.

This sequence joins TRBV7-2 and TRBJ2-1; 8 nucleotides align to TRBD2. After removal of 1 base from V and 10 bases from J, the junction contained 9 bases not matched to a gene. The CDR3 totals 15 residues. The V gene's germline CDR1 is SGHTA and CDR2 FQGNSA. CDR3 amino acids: CASSLDLAGGDEQFF. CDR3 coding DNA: TGTGCCAGCAGCTTAGATTTGGCGGGAGGAGACGAGCAGTTCTTC.

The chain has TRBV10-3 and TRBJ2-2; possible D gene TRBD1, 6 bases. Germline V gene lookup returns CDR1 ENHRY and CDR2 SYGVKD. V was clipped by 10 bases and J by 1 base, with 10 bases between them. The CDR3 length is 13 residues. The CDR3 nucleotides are TGTGCCACCGGGACACAGAACACCGGGGAGCTGTTTTTT. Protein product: CATGTQNTGELFF.

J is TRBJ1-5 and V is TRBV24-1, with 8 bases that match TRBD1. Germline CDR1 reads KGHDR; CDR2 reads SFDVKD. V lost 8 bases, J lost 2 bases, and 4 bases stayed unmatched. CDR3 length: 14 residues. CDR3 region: CATILQGGNQPQHF. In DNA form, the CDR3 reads TGTGCCACCATTTTACAGGGGGGCAATCAGCCCCAGCATTTT.

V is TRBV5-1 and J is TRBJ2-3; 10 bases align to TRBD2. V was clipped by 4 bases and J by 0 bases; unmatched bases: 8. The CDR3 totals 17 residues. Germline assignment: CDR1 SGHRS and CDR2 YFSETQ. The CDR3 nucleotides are TGCGCCAGCAGCCTAACCACTAGCGGGATTAGCACAGATACGCAGTATTTT. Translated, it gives CASSLTTSGISTDTQYF. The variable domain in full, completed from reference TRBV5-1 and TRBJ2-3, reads KAGVTQTPRYLIKTRGQQVTLSCSPISGHRSVSWYQQTPGQGLQFLFEYFSETQRNKGNFPGRFSGRQFSNSRSEMNVSTLELGDSALYLCASSLTTSGISTDTQYFGPGTRLTVL.

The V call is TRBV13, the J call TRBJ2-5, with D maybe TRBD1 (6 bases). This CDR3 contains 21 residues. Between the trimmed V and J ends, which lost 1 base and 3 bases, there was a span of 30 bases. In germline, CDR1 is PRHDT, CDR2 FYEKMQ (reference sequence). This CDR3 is CASSLAPLRVPRQEVKETQYF. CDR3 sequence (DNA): TGTGCCAGCAGCTTAGCCCCTCTTCGGGTACCGCGACAGGAGGTCAAAGAGACCCAGTACTTC. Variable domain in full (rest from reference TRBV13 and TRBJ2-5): AAGVIQSPRHLIKEKRETATLKCYPIPRHDTVYWYQQGPGQDPQFLISFYEKMQSDKGSIPDRFSAQQFSDYHSELNMSSLELGDSALYFCASSLAPLRVPRQEVKETQYFGPGTRLLVL.

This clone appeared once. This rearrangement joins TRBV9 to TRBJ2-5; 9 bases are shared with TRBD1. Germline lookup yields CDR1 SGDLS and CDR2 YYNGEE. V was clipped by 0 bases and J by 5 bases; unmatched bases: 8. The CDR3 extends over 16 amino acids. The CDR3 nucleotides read TGTGCCAGCAGCGTAGGGGACAGGGACCTTGATGAGACCCAGTACTTC. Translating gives CASSVGDRDLDETQYF.

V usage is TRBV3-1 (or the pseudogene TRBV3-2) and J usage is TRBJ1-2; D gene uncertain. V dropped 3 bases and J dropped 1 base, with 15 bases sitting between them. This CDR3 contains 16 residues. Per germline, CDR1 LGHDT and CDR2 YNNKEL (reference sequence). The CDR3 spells CASSQRPGRLNYGYTF. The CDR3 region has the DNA TGTGCCAGCAGCCAGAGACCGGGAAGACTTAACTATGGCTACACCTTC.

The CDR3 sequence is CASSPPGTGGNQPQHF. CDR3 DNA: TGTGCCAGCTCACCCCCCGGGACAGGGGGCAATCAGCCCCAGCATTTT. The chain carries TRBV18 and TRBJ1-5; TRBD1 matches 10 bases. The trim removed 3 bases at V and 2 bases at J, leaving 4 bases unmatched. The CDR3 extends over 16 amino acids. Germline V gives CDR1 KGHSH, CDR2 LQKENI.